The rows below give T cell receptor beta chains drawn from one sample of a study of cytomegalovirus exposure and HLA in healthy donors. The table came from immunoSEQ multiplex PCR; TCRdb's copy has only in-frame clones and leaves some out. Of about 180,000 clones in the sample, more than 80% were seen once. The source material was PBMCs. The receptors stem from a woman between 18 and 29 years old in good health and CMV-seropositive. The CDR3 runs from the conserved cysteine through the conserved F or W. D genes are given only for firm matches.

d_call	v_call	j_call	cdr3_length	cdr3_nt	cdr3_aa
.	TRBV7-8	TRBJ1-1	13	TGTGCCAGCAGCTTGACACGTAACACTGAAGCTTTCTTT	CASSLTRNTEAFF
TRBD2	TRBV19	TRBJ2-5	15	TGTGCCAGTAGTCCGCGACTAGCGGGGGTCGAGACCCAGTACTTC	CASSPRLAGVETQYF
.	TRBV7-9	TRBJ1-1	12	TGTGCCAGCACCGTAAGGAGGACTGAAGCTTTCTTT	CASTVRRTEAFF
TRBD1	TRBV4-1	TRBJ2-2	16	TGCGCCAGCAGCTCCACCGGGACAGCTAACACCGGGGAGCTGTTTTTT	CASSSTGTANTGELFF
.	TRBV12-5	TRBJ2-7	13	TGTGCTACCGGGGGTTCAGGACCCTACGAGCAGTACTTC	CATGGSGPYEQYF
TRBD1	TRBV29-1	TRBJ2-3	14	TGCAGCGTACACCGGGACAGTACCCCAGATACGCAGTATTTT	CSVHRDSTPDTQYF
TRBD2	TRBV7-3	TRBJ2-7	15	TGTGCCAGCAGCTTAGCGGGGGGGCCTTTCAACGAGCAGTACTTC	CASSLAGGPFNEQYF
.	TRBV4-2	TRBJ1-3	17	TGTGCCAGCAGCCAAGATGGCGGGCTCTGGGGTGGAAACACCATATATTTT	CASSQDGGLWGGNTIYF
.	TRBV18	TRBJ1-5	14	TGTGCCAGCTCAGGGGGCGTGGGCAATCAGCCCCAGCATTTT	CASSGGVGNQPQHF
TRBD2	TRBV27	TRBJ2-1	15	TGTGCCAGCAGTAGCGGGGGGGCCTTATTAAATGAGCAGTTCTTC	CASSSGGALLNEQFF
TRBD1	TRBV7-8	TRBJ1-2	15	TGTGCCAGCAGCTTAAATATGGGACAGGGGATTGGCTACACCTTC	CASSLNMGQGIGYTF
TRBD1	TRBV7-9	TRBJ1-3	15	TGTGCCAGCAGCCCGGGACAGGGGGAAGGAAACACCATATATTTT	CASSPGQGEGNTIYF
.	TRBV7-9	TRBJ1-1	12	TGTGCCAGCAGCTTTGAGGTTGCTGAAGCTTTCTTT	CASSFEVAEAFF
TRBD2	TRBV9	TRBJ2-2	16	TGTGCCAGCAGCGTAGCGGGGGGGACAACAACCGGGGAGCTGTTTTTT	CASSVAGGTTTGELFF
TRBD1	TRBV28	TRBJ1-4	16	TGTGCCAGCAGCAAACAGGGGGCGCCGACTAATGAAAAACTGTTTTTT	CASSKQGAPTNEKLFF
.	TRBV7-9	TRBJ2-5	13	TGTGCCAGCAGCCGCCGGTACCAAGAGACCCAGTACTTC	CASSRRYQETQYF